The entry below gives a single T cell receptor (beta chain) sequence along with its context. What it binds is not known. The table came from immunoSEQ multiplex PCR; TCRdb's copy has only in-frame clones and leaves some out. The sample has some 89,000 clones; approximately 86% are singletons. The CDR3 extends over 15 amino acids. Germline V gene sequence: CDR1 SEHNR, CDR2 FQNEAQ (reference sequence). V shed 5 bases and J 2 bases; nucleotides not matched to a gene: 3. The sample belongs to a study of T cell repertoires and HLA-DP antigens. Study as a whole: Alloreactive CD4+ T cells targeted HLA-DP on transduced HeLa.

This chain links TRBV7-9 with TRBJ2-6, with TRBD1 identical over 7 bases. This clonotype was obtained from a man aged 45 to 65 in good health and CMV-seronegative. Input material: CD4+ T cells from PBMCs. CDR3 protein: CASSLTGTGANVLTF. The CDR3 DNA reads as TGTGCCAGCAGCCTGACAGGGACTGGGGCCAACGTCCTGACTTTC.